This T cell receptor beta chain was captured by sequencing in a study of cytomegalovirus exposure and HLA in healthy donors. Study-wide results and caveats: There were several of the most significant clusters that appeared linked to common viral pathogens in a later analysis.

This CDR3 region has 15 residues. Germline V gives CDR1 PRHDT, CDR2 FYEKMQ (reference sequence). Trimming pared 1 base from V and 1 base from J, leaving 9 bases between. With 60 Vbeta and 13 Jbeta primers, the PCR was carried out. Using immunoSEQ multiplex PCR, the repertoire was profiled, and TCRdb retains in-frame clones only, with some absent. Here the sample spans 150,000 to 200,000 clones, 75% to 85% being singletons. Details on this clone: No antigen is known for it.

The J gene is TRBJ2-3, the V gene TRBV13, with a possible D match to TRBD2 (7 bases). Source material: PBMCs. This TCR came from a girl aged 10 to 17 in good health and CMV-seropositive. The CDR3: CASSLAGGGTDTQYF. CDR3 nucleotides: TGTGCCAGCAGCTTAGCGGGGGGCGGCACAGATACGCAGTATTTT.